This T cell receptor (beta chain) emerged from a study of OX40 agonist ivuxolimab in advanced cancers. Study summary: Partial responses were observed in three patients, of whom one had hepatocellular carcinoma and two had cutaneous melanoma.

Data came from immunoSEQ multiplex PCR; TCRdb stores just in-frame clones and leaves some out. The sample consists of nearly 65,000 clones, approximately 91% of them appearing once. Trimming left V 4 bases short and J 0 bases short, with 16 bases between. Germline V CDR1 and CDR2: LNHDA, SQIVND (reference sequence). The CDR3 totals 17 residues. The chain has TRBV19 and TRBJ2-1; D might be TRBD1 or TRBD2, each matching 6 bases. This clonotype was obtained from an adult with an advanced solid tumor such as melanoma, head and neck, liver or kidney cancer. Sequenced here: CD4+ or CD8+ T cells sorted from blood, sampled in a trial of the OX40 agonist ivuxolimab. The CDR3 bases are TGTGCCAGTAGTACCGACCGGGGGCCCCCCTCCTACAATGAGCAGTTCTTC. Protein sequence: CASSTDRGPPSYNEQFF.